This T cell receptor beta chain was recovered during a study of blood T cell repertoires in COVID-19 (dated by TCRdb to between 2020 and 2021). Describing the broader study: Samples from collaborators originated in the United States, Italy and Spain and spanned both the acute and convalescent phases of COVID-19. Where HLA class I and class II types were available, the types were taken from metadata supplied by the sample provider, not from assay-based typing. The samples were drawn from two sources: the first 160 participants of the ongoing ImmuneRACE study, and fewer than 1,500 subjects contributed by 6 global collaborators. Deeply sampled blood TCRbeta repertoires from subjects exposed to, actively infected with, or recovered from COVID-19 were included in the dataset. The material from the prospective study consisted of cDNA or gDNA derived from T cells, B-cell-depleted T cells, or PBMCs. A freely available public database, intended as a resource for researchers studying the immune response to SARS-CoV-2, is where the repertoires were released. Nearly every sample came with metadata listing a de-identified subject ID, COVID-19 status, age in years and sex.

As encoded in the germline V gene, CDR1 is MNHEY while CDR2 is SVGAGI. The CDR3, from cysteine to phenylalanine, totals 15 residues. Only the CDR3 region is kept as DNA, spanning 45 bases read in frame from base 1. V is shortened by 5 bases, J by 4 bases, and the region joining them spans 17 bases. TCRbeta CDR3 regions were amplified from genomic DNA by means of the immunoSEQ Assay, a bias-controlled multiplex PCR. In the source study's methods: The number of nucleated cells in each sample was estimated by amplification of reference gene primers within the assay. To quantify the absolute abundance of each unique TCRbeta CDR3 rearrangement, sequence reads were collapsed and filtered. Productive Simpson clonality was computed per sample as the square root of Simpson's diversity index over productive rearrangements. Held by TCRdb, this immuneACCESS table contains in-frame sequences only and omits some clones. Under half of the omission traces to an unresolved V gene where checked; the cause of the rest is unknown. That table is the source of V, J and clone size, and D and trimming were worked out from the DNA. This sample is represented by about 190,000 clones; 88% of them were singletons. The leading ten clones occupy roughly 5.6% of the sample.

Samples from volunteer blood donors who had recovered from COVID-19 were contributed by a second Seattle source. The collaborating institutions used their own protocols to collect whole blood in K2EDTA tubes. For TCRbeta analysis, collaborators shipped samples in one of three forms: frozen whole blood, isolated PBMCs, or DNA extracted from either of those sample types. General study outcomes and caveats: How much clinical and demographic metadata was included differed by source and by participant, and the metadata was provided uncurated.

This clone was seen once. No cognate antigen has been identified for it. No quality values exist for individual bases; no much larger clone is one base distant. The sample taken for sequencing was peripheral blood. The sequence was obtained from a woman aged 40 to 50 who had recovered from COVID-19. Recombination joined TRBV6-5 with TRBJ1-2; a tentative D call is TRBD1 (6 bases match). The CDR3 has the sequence CASSLDKGEGYGYTF. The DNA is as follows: TGTGCCAGCAGTCTAGATAAGGGGGAAGGCTATGGCTACACCTTC.